One and the same sample provided the 7 T cell receptor beta chains below, sequenced in a study of OX40 agonist ivuxolimab in advanced cancers. Generated by immunoSEQ multiplex PCR, the TCRdb table keeps only in-frame clones and is missing some. Of tens of thousands of clones listed, approximately 86% are singletons. This specimen was CD4+ or CD8+ T cells sorted from blood, taken in a trial of the OX40 agonist ivuxolimab. These receptor sequences come from an adult with an advanced solid tumor such as melanoma, head and neck, liver or kidney cancer.

This chain uses TRBV5-6 with TRBJ1-2; D not certain. The CDR3 contains 13 residues. The germline CDR1 and CDR2 sequences are SGHDT and YYEEEE. Trimming stripped 2 bases from V and 6 bases from J, with 11 bases between. The CDR3 DNA reads TGTGCCAGCAGCTTCGGCCGGTCGAATGGCTACACCTTC. This gives the protein CASSFGRSNGYTF.

This chain links TRBV28 with TRBJ2-7; TRBD2 might be the D (6 bases). This CDR3 is 12 amino acids long. Trimming took 4 bases from V and 3 from J, leaving 7 bases between them. Germline V CDR1 and CDR2: MDHEN, SYDVKM. The CDR3 spells CASSSGGYEQYF. CDR3 bases: TGTGCCAGCAGTTCCGGGGGCTACGAGCAGTACTTC.

The sample holds a few counts of this clone. The genes are TRBV7-9 and TRBJ2-7; 7 bases map to TRBD1. V shed 5 bases and J 5 bases; nucleotides not matched to a gene: 3. This CDR3 comprises 12 residues. Germline lookup yields CDR1 SEHNR and CDR2 FQNEAQ (reference sequence). CDR3 nucleotide sequence: TGTGCCAGCAGCCCTACAGGGGACGAGCAGTACTTC. This gives the protein CASSPTGDEQYF. The whole variable domain, filled in from reference TRBV7-9 and TRBJ2-7, reads DTGVSQNPRHKITKRGQNVTFRCDPISEHNRLYWYRQTLGQGPEFLTYFQNEAQLEKSRLLSDRFSAERPKGSFSTLEIQRTEQGDSAMYLCASSPTGDEQYFGPGTRLTVT.

This chain uses TRBV5-1 with TRBJ2-2, with D unclear. Germline V gene lookup returns CDR1 SGHRS and CDR2 YFSETQ. V dropped 2 bases and J dropped 2 bases, with 10 bases sitting between them. This CDR3 region has 15 residues. Here the CDR3 reads CASSFSGGNTGELFF. The CDR3 DNA is TGCGCCAGCAGCTTTTCTGGTGGCAACACCGGGGAGCTGTTTTTT.

With respect to this clone: An end of the junction differs from the germline gene, which may be a read error. This chain links TRBV7-2 with TRBJ2-4; D gene unclear. Germline values: CDR1 SGHTA, CDR2 FQGNSA. This CDR3 is built from 13 residues. The CDR3 protein is CASSLAETGPPNF. CDR3 sequence (DNA): TGTGCCAGCAGCTTAGCGGAGACGGGCCCGCCGAACTTC.

This rearrangement joins TRBV19 to TRBJ2-7; 7 bases align to TRBD1. Germline V gene lookup returns CDR1 LNHDA and CDR2 SQIVND (reference sequence). The CDR3 spans 13 residues. Unmatched junction bases numbered 5, after V lost 6 bases and J lost 3 bases. Written as DNA, the CDR3 is TGTGCCAGTAGCGGGACAGCTGACTACGAGCAGTACTTC. Translating gives CASSGTADYEQYF.

J is TRBJ2-1 and V is TRBV5-4; 12 bases are shared with TRBD2. This CDR3 has 16 residues. The germline V gene encodes CDR1 SGHNT and CDR2 YYREEE (reference sequence). V lost 3 bases and J lost 9; bases outside the gene matches: 10. The CDR3 region has the DNA TGTGCCAGCAGCTCGGTGGGCGGACTAGCGGGGCCTGAGCAGTTCTTC. Translating gives CASSSVGGLAGPEQFF.